Below, 23 T cell receptor beta chains from the same sample are listed, as sequenced in a study of cytomegalovirus exposure and HLA in healthy donors. This PCR relied on a set of 60 Vbeta primers and 13 Jbeta primers. Profiling relied on immunoSEQ multiplex PCR, and the TCRdb table lists in-frame clones only, not all of them. This repertoire shows over 100,000 clones, 76% found once; its top ten account for over 7%. The sample comprised PBMCs. The source is a woman aged 45-65 years in good health and CMV-seropositive.

The V call is TRBV7-6, the J call TRBJ2-3, with TRBD2 matching 15 bases. The CDR3 is 17 amino acids. Per germline, CDR1 SGHVS and CDR2 FNYEAQ. V lost 5 bases, J lost 1 base, and 4 bases stayed unmatched. The CDR3 sequence: CASSMGLAGGGTDTQYF. The CDR3 nucleotides are TGTGCCAGCAGCATGGGACTAGCGGGGGGCGGCACAGATACGCAGTATTTT.

J is TRBJ2-3 and V is TRBV27, with TRBD2 matching over 7 bases. The V gene's germline CDR1 is MNHEY and CDR2 SMNVEV (reference sequence). V dropped 4 bases and J dropped 6; count of bases not matched to a gene: 7. The CDR3 sequence is 14 residues long. The CDR3 bases are TGTGCCAGCAGTTCAGTGGGGGGGGTGGATACGCAGTATTTT. Encoded protein: CASSSVGGVDTQYF.

This chain uses TRBV2 with TRBJ2-3, with 12 bases fitting TRBD1. V shed 6 bases and J 4 bases; nucleotides not matched to a gene: 5. This CDR3 comprises 15 residues. CDR1 is SNHLY, CDR2 FYNNEI, per germline. The CDR3 spells CASSPGQGASDTQYF. CDR3 sequence (DNA): TGTGCCAGCAGCCCGGGACAGGGGGCTTCAGATACGCAGTATTTT.

CDR3 DNA sequence: TGTGCCAGCAGCCCTTCCCTAGCGGGGGGGCCAGGCGAGCAGTACTTC. This encodes CASSPSLAGGPGEQYF. The chain combines TRBV7-9 with TRBJ2-7; 12 nucleotides agree with TRBD2. V shed 5 bases, J shed 6 bases, and the junction held 11 bases outside the gene matches. The CDR3 is made up of 16 amino acids. Germline V gene data show CDR1 as SEHNR and CDR2 as FQNEAQ (reference sequence).

V gene TRBV7-3 combines with J gene TRBJ2-2; D remains ambiguous. This CDR3 contains 13 residues. V was pared by 5 bases and J by 4 bases, with 8 bases between. Germline V gene data show CDR1 as SGHTA and CDR2 as FQGTGA. The CDR3 spells CASSQHLTGELFF. The CDR3 coding sequence is TGTGCCAGCAGCCAACACCTCACCGGGGAGCTGTTTTTT.

CDR3 residues: CASSLFGVSGNTIYF. The CDR3, as DNA: TGTGCCAGCAGCTTGTTCGGGGTGAGCGGAAACACCATATATTTT. The chain combines TRBV13 with TRBJ1-3; D remains ambiguous. CDR1 PRHDT and CDR2 FYEKMQ come from the germline V gene (reference sequence). The CDR3 is made up of 15 amino acids. V gave up 3 bases and J gave up 4 bases, with 13 bases separating them.

This sequence joins TRBV6-1 and TRBJ2-7; 9 nucleotides align to TRBD1. The CDR3 runs 15 residues. Germline assignment: CDR1 MNHNS and CDR2 SASEGT. V shed 3 bases and J 6 bases; nucleotides not matched to a gene: 9. CDR3 protein: CASSDSGTGFREQYF. DNA of the CDR3: TGTGCCAGCAGTGACTCCGGGACAGGGTTTCGCGAGCAGTACTTC.

The chain joins TRBV5-1 to TRBJ2-5; a possible D gene is TRBD1 (6 bases). The J call is uncertain, as TRBJ2-7 better fits the DNA end. The CDR3 has 14 residues. CDR1 is SGHRS, CDR2 YFSETQ, per germline. CDR3 in amino acids: CASSGDRTYYEQYF. CDR3 in DNA: TGCGCCAGCAGCGGCGACAGGACTTACTACGAGCAGTACTTC.

The rearrangement uses TRBV5-1 and TRBJ1-1, with D possibly TRBD1 on 6 matching bases. The germline gives CDR1 SGHRS, CDR2 YFSETQ. CDR3 size: 12 residues. Trimming removed 4 bases from V and 10 bases from J, with 14 bases in between. CDR3 nucleotide sequence: TGCGCCAGCAGCCCCGACCAGGGGAGAGCTTTCTTT. Amino acid sequence: CASSPDQGRAFF.

The genes are TRBV15 and TRBJ1-2; possibly TRBD1 for D (6 bases). Per germline, CDR1 LNHNV and CDR2 YYDKDF (reference sequence). This CDR3 has 12 residues. Trimming shortened V by 4 bases and J by 4 bases, and 7 bases separated the two germline ends. For the CDR3, the DNA is TGTGCCACCAGCACCAGGGGCTATGGCTACACCTTC. Protein sequence: CATSTRGYGYTF.

This clone was picked up a small number of times. The gene calls are TRBV2 and TRBJ2-3; D is unresolved. Trimming cost V 6 bases and J 4 bases, with 8 bases left between them. This CDR3 region has 12 residues. Germline V gives CDR1 SNHLY, CDR2 FYNNEI. DNA for the CDR3: TGTGCCAGCAGCTCGAGCCCAGATACGCAGTATTTT. As protein: CASSSSPDTQYF.

The rearrangement uses TRBV29-1 and TRBJ2-3; TRBD2 aligns across 12 bases. The V gene's germline CDR1 is SQVTM and CDR2 ANQGSEA. CDR3 length: 19 residues. With V trimmed by 2 bases and J by 5 bases, 17 bases remained unmatched. The CDR3 loop reads CSVEKEGGTSGRSVDTQYF. CDR3 coding DNA: TGCAGCGTTGAAAAAGAGGGGGGAACTAGCGGGAGGAGTGTAGATACGCAGTATTTT.

The rearrangement uses TRBV19 and TRBJ1-2; tentative D call: TRBD1 (6 bases). Germline assignment: CDR1 LNHDA and CDR2 SQIVND (reference sequence). The CDR3 is made up of 15 amino acids. Trimming took off 3 bases at V and 5 bases at J, with 16 bases between the two ends. The CDR3 here is CASSMLRGSSYGYTF. Written as DNA, the CDR3 is TGTGCCAGTAGTATGCTCAGGGGCAGCTCGTATGGCTACACCTTC. Looking up the rest from reference TRBV19 and TRBJ1-2 gives the full variable domain: DGGITQSPKYLFRKEGQNVTLSCEQNLNHDAMYWYRQDPGQGLRLIYYSQIVNDFQKGDIAEGYSVSREKKESFPLTVTSAQKNPTAFYLCASSMLRGSSYGYTFGSGTRLTVV.

The chain couples TRBV6-1 to TRBJ1-1; 9 bases match TRBD1. The CDR3 extends over 14 amino acids. V shed 3 bases and J 5 bases; nucleotides not matched to a gene: 4. Germline-derived CDR1 and CDR2 are MNHNS and SASEGT. CDR3 coding DNA: TGTGCCAGCAGTGAGGGACAGGGTCGAACTGAAGCTTTCTTT. This translates into CASSEGQGRTEAFF.

The V and J genes are TRBV6-1 and TRBJ2-5; 8 bases agree with TRBD1. After removal of 4 bases from V and 6 bases from J, the junction contained 7 bases not matched to a gene. In germline, CDR1 is MNHNS, CDR2 SASEGT. This CDR3 has 14 amino acids. CDR3 residues: CASSAAGGGKTQYF. Here the CDR3 DNA reads TGTGCCAGCAGTGCGGCAGGGGGCGGGAAGACCCAGTACTTC.

The chain is built from TRBV7-9 and TRBJ2-7; TRBD1 matches 7 bases. Germline-derived CDR1 and CDR2 are SEHNR and FQNEAQ (reference sequence). The CDR3 runs 13 residues. With V trimmed by 4 bases and J by 5 bases, 5 bases remained unmatched. The CDR3 DNA reads as TGTGCCAGCAGCTCCGGACAGGCGAACGAGCAGTACTTC. Protein sequence: CASSSGQANEQYF.

V is TRBV19 and J is TRBJ1-5; D is perhaps TRBD1 (5 bases). The V gene lost 7 bases and the J gene lost 1 base, with 17 bases spanning the gap. Looked up from germline, CDR1 is LNHDA and CDR2 is SQIVND (reference sequence). The CDR3 loop spans 16 amino acids. The CDR3 here is CASIATWKGSNQPQHF. The CDR3 DNA follows: TGTGCCAGTATTGCGACATGGAAGGGGAGCAATCAGCCCCAGCATTTT.

This sequence joins TRBV6-6 and TRBJ1-6, with 7 bases fitting TRBD1. The CDR3 runs to 14 residues. Trimming removed 8 bases from V and 10 bases from J; junction bases left unmatched: 11. Germline V gene sequence: CDR1 MNHNY, CDR2 SVGAGI (reference sequence). CDR3: CASGNPGGGSPLHF. CDR3 DNA sequence: TGTGCCAGCGGGAACCCAGGGGGTGGATCACCCCTCCACTTT.

The chain recombines TRBV5-5 with TRBJ2-7, with 10 bases that match TRBD2. Germline V gene sequence: CDR1 SGHKS, CDR2 YYEKEE (reference sequence). The V gene end was trimmed by 2 bases and the J gene end by 1 base; junction bases not matched to a gene: 9. This CDR3 region has 17 residues. Here the CDR3 reads CASSFPTSGSFSYEQYF. DNA of the CDR3: TGTGCCAGCAGCTTCCCGACTAGCGGGTCCTTTTCCTACGAGCAGTACTTC.

The chain carries TRBV19 and TRBJ2-1; 14 bases align to TRBD2. The trim removed 6 bases at V and 3 bases at J, leaving 16 bases unmatched. The CDR3 is made up of 20 amino acids. From germline, CDR1 is LNHDA and CDR2 SQIVND (reference sequence). The CDR3 bases are TGTGCCAGTAGCCATACCCCGGGACTAGCGGGGGTGTCCTACTACAATGAGCAGTTCTTC. Translation gives CASSHTPGLAGVSYYNEQFF.

The chain carries TRBV9 and TRBJ1-4; maybe TRBD1 (5 bases). The V end was cut by 7 bases, the J end by 5 bases, with 12 bases between. The CDR3 sequence is 13 residues long. Per the germline V gene, CDR1 is SGDLS and CDR2 is YYNGEE. The CDR3 DNA sequence: TGTGCCAGCGGCAGGGCAGTAAATGAAAAACTGTTTTTT. It yields the protein CASGRAVNEKLFF.

J is TRBJ1-1 and V is TRBV7-9; 7 bases agree with TRBD1. This CDR3 region has 15 residues. With V trimmed by 5 bases and J by 2 bases, 8 bases remained unmatched. Per germline, CDR1 SEHNR and CDR2 FQNEAQ (reference sequence). The CDR3 region is CASSRPGTANTEAFF. The DNA of the CDR3 is TGTGCCAGCAGCCGTCCTGGGACAGCCAACACTGAAGCTTTCTTT.

V is TRBV7-9 and J is TRBJ2-2; 11 bases match TRBD1. Germline V lookup: CDR1 SEHNR, CDR2 FQNEAQ (reference sequence). The V segment lost 5 bases and the J segment 7 bases; nucleotides outside the gene matches: 9. This CDR3 has 16 residues. CDR3 sequence: CASSTRTGGSGGELFF. CDR3 bases: TGTGCCAGCAGCACCCGGACAGGGGGCAGCGGCGGGGAGCTGTTTTTT.